This passage covers 21 T cell receptor beta chains from one sample sequenced in a study of blood T cell repertoires in COVID-19. Assay used: immunoSEQ multiplex PCR; TCRdb lists only in-frame clones, some missing. This sample has 150,000 to 200,000 clones, with about 85% found just once. The sequencing input was peripheral blood. The receptors were sampled from a woman aged 40 to 50 with COVID-19, enrolled during active disease.

The CDR3 loop reads CASSLDRGLEQYF. As DNA, the CDR3 is TGTGCCAGTAGTCTGGACAGGGGGCTCGAGCAGTACTTC. The gene calls are TRBV19 and TRBJ2-7; 11 bases agree with TRBD1. CDR3 length: 13 residues. V was pared by 5 bases and J by 6 bases, with 3 bases of the junction left unmatched. Germline V CDR1 and CDR2: LNHDA, SQIVND (reference sequence). Filled out from reference TRBV19 and TRBJ2-7, the complete variable domain reads DGGITQSPKYLFRKEGQNVTLSCEQNLNHDAMYWYRQDPGQGLRLIYYSQIVNDFQKGDIAEGYSVSREKKESFPLTVTSAQKNPTAFYLCASSLDRGLEQYFGPGTRLTVT.

V usage is TRBV27 and J usage is TRBJ2-7; TRBD1 might be the D (6 bases). V shed 3 bases and J shed 3 bases, with 12 bases lying between them. The CDR3 loop spans 14 amino acids. CDR1 is MNHEY and CDR2 is SMNVEV in the germline V gene (reference sequence). This CDR3 reads CASSFRGTDYEQYF. The CDR3 coding sequence is TGTGCCAGCAGTTTCAGGGGCACCGACTACGAGCAGTACTTC.

The table lists this clone with a few counts. The V and J genes are TRBV5-1 and TRBJ2-6; the D gene is possibly TRBD1 (6 bases). The CDR3 loop spans 17 amino acids. Germline lookup yields CDR1 SGHRS and CDR2 YFSETQ. V was trimmed by 3 bases and J by 2 bases, leaving 15 bases between them. CDR3 nucleotide sequence: TGCGCCAGCAGCTATACCGCCGGGACAACTGGGGCCAACGTCCTGACTTTC. Its translation is CASSYTAGTTGANVLTF.

CDR3 loop: CASSLSGGTDTQYF. Written as DNA, the CDR3 is TGTGCCAGCAGCCTTAGCGGGGGCACAGATACGCAGTATTTT. The chain links TRBV28 to TRBJ2-3; 8 bases agree with TRBD2. V shed 6 bases and J 1 base; nucleotides not matched to a gene: 3. The germline CDR1 and CDR2 sequences are MDHEN and SYDVKM. CDR3 length: 14 amino acids.

This clone is a singleton in its sample. The V call is TRBV27, the J call TRBJ1-2; 8 bases fit TRBD1. V lost 7 bases and J lost 8; bases outside the gene matches: 12. The germline gives CDR1 MNHEY, CDR2 SMNVEV (reference sequence). The CDR3 sequence is 14 residues long. CDR3 sequence: CASTPSDRVGGYTF. In DNA form, the CDR3 reads TGTGCCAGCACCCCCTCGGACAGGGTTGGAGGCTACACCTTC.

The chain uses TRBV7-6 and TRBJ2-7; 13 bases match TRBD2. The germline gives CDR1 SGHVS, CDR2 FNYEAQ. The CDR3 is 16 amino acids. V lost 6 bases to trimming and J lost 6 bases; unmatched junction nucleotides: 11. The CDR3 spells CASSFTSGREGGEQYF. CDR3 in DNA: TGTGCCAGCAGTTTCACTAGCGGGAGGGAAGGGGGCGAGCAGTACTTC.

CDR3 residues: CASSGGFAGAPNEKLFF. The CDR3 DNA follows: TGTGCCAGCAGCGGGGGATTTGCAGGGGCCCCTAATGAAAAACTGTTTTTT. The chain links TRBV9 to TRBJ1-4, with a possible D match to TRBD1 (6 bases). This CDR3 has 17 residues. V was trimmed by 3 bases and J by 3 bases, leaving 18 bases between them. Germline CDR1 reads SGDLS; CDR2 reads YYNGEE.

The rearrangement uses TRBV5-4 and TRBJ1-1; D not certain. This CDR3 is built from 14 residues. The germline V gene encodes CDR1 SGHNT and CDR2 YYREEE (reference sequence). Trimming removed 0 bases from V and 2 bases from J, with 8 bases in between. The CDR3: CASSLDGVNTEAFF. The CDR3 DNA sequence: TGTGCCAGCAGCTTGGACGGAGTAAACACTGAAGCTTTCTTT. Together with reference TRBV5-4 and TRBJ1-1, the CDR3 gives the full variable domain: ETGVTQSPTHLIKTRGQQVTLRCSSQSGHNTVSWYQQALGQGPQFIFQYYREEENGRGNFPPRFSGLQFPNYSSELNVNALELDDSALYLCASSLDGVNTEAFFGQGTRLTVV.

The chain links TRBV6-5 to TRBJ1-1, with TRBD1 identical over 7 bases. Germline V lookup: CDR1 MNHEY, CDR2 SVGAGI. With V trimmed by 6 bases and J by 11 bases, 12 bases remained unmatched. This CDR3 spans 13 amino acids. The CDR3: CASSRGQSSVAFF. The CDR3 DNA is TGTGCCAGCAGCAGGGGACAGTCAAGTGTGGCTTTCTTT.

The genes are TRBV9 and TRBJ2-7, with D perhaps TRBD2 (5 bases). This CDR3 has 14 residues. V was trimmed by 0 bases and J by 6 bases, leaving 13 bases between them. CDR1 is SGDLS, CDR2 YYNGEE, per germline. The CDR3 DNA reads as TGTGCCAGCAGCGTAGGGGGAGAGGGTGCCGAGCAGTACTTC. Translated, it gives CASSVGGEGAEQYF.

This CDR3 is CASGLGLAGAYEQYF. CDR3 coding DNA: TGTGCTAGTGGTTTGGGGCTAGCGGGAGCTTACGAGCAGTACTTC. This rearrangement joins TRBV12-5 to TRBJ2-7, with 10 positions matching TRBD2. The CDR3 is 15 residues long. Trimming at V came to 1 base and at J to 4 bases, leaving 4 bases not matched to a gene. Per germline, CDR1 LGHNT and CDR2 FRNRAP. The variable domain in full, completed from reference TRBV12-5 and TRBJ2-7, reads DARVTQTPRHKVTEMGQEVTMRCQPILGHNTVFWYRQTMMQGLELLAYFRNRAPLDDSGMPKDRFSAEMPDATLATLKIQPSEPRDSAVYFCASGLGLAGAYEQYFGPGTRLTVT.

As to this clone: Other DNA sequences in this specimen translate into the identical CDR3. The chain is built from TRBV5-4 and TRBJ1-2; D not resolved. Per the germline V gene, CDR1 is SGHNT and CDR2 is YYREEE (reference sequence). V was cut by 0 bases and J by 2 bases, with 8 bases left in between. This CDR3 region has 14 residues. The CDR3 region is CASSLEQLNYGYTF. The CDR3 DNA is TGTGCCAGCAGCTTGGAACAGCTCAACTATGGCTACACCTTC. The full variable domain, in which reference TRBV5-4 and TRBJ1-2 provide the parts outside the CDR3, is ETGVTQSPTHLIKTRGQQVTLRCSSQSGHNTVSWYQQALGQGPQFIFQYYREEENGRGNFPPRFSGLQFPNYSSELNVNALELDDSALYLCASSLEQLNYGYTFGSGTRLTVV.

V usage is TRBV4-3 and J usage is TRBJ2-5; 8 bases fit TRBD2. The CDR3 is 14 residues long. V shed 4 bases and J 4 bases; nucleotides not matched to a gene: 5. Germline V gene data show CDR1 as LGHNA and CDR2 as YSLEER. The CDR3 DNA reads as TGCGCCAGCAGCCCAGCCGGGGGGGGAGAGACCCAGTACTTC. It specifies CASSPAGGGETQYF.

The V call is TRBV28, the J call TRBJ2-1; D possibly corresponds to TRBD1 (5 bases). V was pared by 3 bases and J by 6 bases, with 12 bases between. Germline values: CDR1 MDHEN, CDR2 SYDVKM. The CDR3 totals 14 residues. CDR3 nucleotides: TGTGCCAGCAGTTTCTCAGGGAAAGGCAATGAGCAGTTCTTC. This sequence encodes CASSFSGKGNEQFF.

The chain employs TRBV2 and TRBJ2-1, with TRBD2 matching 7 bases. This CDR3 region has 14 residues. J lost 7 bases, V lost 4 bases, and 7 bases had no gene match. Germline loops: CDR1 SNHLY, CDR2 FYNNEI. CDR3 region: CASSVAWGGNEQFF. The CDR3 DNA sequence: TGTGCCAGCAGTGTAGCCTGGGGGGGGAATGAGCAGTTCTTC.

Comments on this clone: The sample holds other DNA sequences that translate to the same CDR3. The chain recombines TRBV28 with TRBJ2-1; TRBD2 matches 12 bases. V shed 2 bases and J 6 bases; nucleotides not matched to a gene: 5. This CDR3 is built from 16 residues. The germline CDR1 and CDR2 sequences are MDHEN and SYDVKM. The CDR3 sequence is CASSLLAGGPGNEQFF. As DNA, the CDR3 is TGTGCCAGCAGTTTACTAGCGGGGGGGCCGGGCAATGAGCAGTTCTTC.

This chain joins TRBV19 and TRBJ2-1, with 9 positions matching TRBD2. Germline trimming cut 3 bases from V and 7 bases from J; bases unmatched to any gene: 7. CDR1 and CDR2 (germline): LNHDA, SQIVND (reference sequence). This CDR3 spans 15 amino acids. CDR3 residues: CASSIAPLAGNEQFF. DNA for the CDR3: TGTGCCAGTAGTATCGCCCCTCTAGCGGGGAATGAGCAGTTCTTC. The full variable domain, completed using reference TRBV19 and TRBJ2-1, is DGGITQSPKYLFRKEGQNVTLSCEQNLNHDAMYWYRQDPGQGLRLIYYSQIVNDFQKGDIAEGYSVSREKKESFPLTVTSAQKNPTAFYLCASSIAPLAGNEQFFGPGTRLTVL.

CDR3 sequence: CASSPRTGFNEQFF. CDR3 nucleotides: TGTGCCAGCTCACCACGGACAGGGTTCAATGAGCAGTTCTTC. V and J are TRBV18 and TRBJ2-1; TRBD1 matches at 8 bases. CDR3 length: 14 amino acids. V lost 1 base, J lost 6 bases, and 2 bases stayed unmatched. Germline lookup yields CDR1 KGHSH and CDR2 LQKENI.

This clone was detected only a few times. The rearrangement uses TRBV9 and TRBJ1-6, with 7 bases that match TRBD1. The ends lost 4 bases at V and 0 bases at J; junction bases unmatched: 7. Germline CDR1 SGDLS, CDR2 YYNGEE. The CDR3 has 17 residues. The CDR3 DNA reads as TGTGCCAGCAGCTCACCCAGACAGGGCTCCTATAATTCACCCCTCCACTTT. As protein: CASSSPRQGSYNSPLHF.

The V call is TRBV7-3, the J call TRBJ1-4; TRBD1 matches 8 bases. This CDR3 has 15 residues. CDR1 is SGHTA and CDR2 is FQGTGA in the germline V gene. Trimming removed 2 bases from V and 7 bases from J; junction bases left unmatched: 6. DNA for the CDR3: TGTGCCAGCAGCTTAGGGGGGACAGGTCGTGAAAAACTGTTTTTT. Its protein product is CASSLGGTGREKLFF.

The chain joins TRBV9 to TRBJ1-5; TRBD1 might be the D (5 bases). CDR1 is SGDLS, CDR2 YYNGEE, per germline. The CDR3 consists of 14 residues. Trimming cost V 0 bases and J 4 bases, with 8 bases left between them. CDR3: CASSVDGGNQPQHF. DNA for the CDR3: TGTGCCAGCAGCGTAGACGGGGGGAATCAGCCCCAGCATTTT.